This T cell receptor (beta chain) was documented in a study of T cell responses to AZD1222 COVID-19 vaccine. General study findings and limits: The reported proportion of spike-specific TCRs targeting unmutated variant regions was nearly half. Across the whole spike, CD4 TCRs peaked at regions 160-218 and 743-854. Donors, mostly white British, included more females; clonal diversity was possibly underestimated. Repertoire samples came only from after the peak T cell response.

Repertoires were generated with immunoSEQ multiplex PCR, while TCRdb's copy carries only in-frame clones and drops some. This sample carries about 130,000 clones, 70% to 90% of them seen once, and the ten largest clones take roughly 5.7%. The V gene's germline CDR1 is SNHLY and CDR2 FYNNEI. This CDR3 spans 11 amino acids. The ends were cut back, 4 bases at V and 11 bases at J, with 11 bases in the middle. This clone ranks as medium-sized. Its specificity is unknown. The material was peripheral blood, obtained 28 days after the second AZD1222 dose. The chain recombines TRBV2 with TRBJ2-5; no clear D. The sequence derives from an adult who received the AZD1222 COVID-19 vaccine. CDR3 bases: TGTGCCAGCAGTGCGAGCCCCACTCAGTACTTC. Its protein product is CASSASPTQYF.